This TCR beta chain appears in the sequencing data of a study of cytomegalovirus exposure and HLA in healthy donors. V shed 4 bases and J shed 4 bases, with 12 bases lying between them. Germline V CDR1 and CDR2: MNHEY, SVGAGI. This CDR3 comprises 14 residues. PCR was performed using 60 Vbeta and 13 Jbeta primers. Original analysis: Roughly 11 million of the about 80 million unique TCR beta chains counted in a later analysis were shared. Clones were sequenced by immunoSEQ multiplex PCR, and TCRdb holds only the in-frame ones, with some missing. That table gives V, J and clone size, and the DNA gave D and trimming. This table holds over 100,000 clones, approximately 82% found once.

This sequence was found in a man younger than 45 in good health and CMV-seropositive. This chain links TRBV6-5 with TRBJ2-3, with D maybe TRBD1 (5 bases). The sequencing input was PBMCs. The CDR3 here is CASSSTGRADTQYF. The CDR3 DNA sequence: TGTGCCAGCAGTTCAACAGGAAGAGCAGATACGCAGTATTTT.